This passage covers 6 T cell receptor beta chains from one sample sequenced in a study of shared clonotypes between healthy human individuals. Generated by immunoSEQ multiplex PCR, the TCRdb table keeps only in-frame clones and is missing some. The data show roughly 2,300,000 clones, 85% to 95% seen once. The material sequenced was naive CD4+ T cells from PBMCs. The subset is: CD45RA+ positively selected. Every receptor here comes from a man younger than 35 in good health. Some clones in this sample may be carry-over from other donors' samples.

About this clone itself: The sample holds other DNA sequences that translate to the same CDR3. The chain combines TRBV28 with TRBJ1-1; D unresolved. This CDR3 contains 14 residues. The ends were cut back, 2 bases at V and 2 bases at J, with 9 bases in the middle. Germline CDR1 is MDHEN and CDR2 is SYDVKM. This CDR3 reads CASSLTQGNTEAFF. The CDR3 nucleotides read TGTGCCAGCAGTTTAACACAAGGAAACACTGAAGCTTTCTTT.

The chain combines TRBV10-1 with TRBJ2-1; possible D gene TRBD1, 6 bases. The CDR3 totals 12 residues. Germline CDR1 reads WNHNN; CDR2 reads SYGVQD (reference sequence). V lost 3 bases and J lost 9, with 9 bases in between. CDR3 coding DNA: TGCGCCAGCAGTGAAACAGGGATTGAGCAGTTCTTC. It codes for CASSETGIEQFF.

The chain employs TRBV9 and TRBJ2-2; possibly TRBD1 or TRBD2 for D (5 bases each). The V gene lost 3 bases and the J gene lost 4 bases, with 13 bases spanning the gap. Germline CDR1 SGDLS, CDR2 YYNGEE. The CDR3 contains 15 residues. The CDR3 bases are TGTGCCAGCAGCGCCCCGGGACGGTCCACCGGGGAGCTGTTTTTT. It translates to CASSAPGRSTGELFF.

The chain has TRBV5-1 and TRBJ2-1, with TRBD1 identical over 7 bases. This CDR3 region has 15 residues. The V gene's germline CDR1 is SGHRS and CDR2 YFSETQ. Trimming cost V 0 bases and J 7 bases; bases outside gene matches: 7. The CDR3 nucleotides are TGCGCCAGCAGCTTGGTACAGGGGAAGAAAAATGAGCAGTTCTTC. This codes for CASSLVQGKKNEQFF.

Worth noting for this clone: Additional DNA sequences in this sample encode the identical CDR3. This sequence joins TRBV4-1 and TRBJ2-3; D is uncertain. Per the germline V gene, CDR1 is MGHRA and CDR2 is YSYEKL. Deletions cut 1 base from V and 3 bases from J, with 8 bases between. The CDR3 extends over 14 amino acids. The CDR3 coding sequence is TGCGCCAGCAGCCAAGTCCTGCTTACAGATACGCAGTATTTT. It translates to CASSQVLLTDTQYF.

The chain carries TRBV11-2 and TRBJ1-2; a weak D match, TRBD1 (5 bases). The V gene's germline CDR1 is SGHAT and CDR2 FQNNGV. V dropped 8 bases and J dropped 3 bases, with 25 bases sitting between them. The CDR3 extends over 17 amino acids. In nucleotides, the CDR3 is TGTGCCAGCCCCTTTTCTACCGAAGGACAACGTCACTATGGCTACACCTTC. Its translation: CASPFSTEGQRHYGYTF.